This TCR beta chain was found in a study of response to subunit inactivated influenza vaccine. Study-wide findings and caveats: The authors put forward the suggestion that each seasonal influenza vaccination may bring in only a limited number of new T cells.

This clonotype was found a few times. Its matching antigen is unknown. The ends were cut back, 4 bases at V and 1 base at J, with 16 bases in the middle. CDR1 DFQATT and CDR2 SNEGSKA come from the germline V gene (reference sequence). This CDR3 has 15 amino acids. TCRdb fed the RT-PCR reads into MiXCR, producing one record per CDR3 protein. The sample contains hundreds of thousands of distinct CDR3 sequences, 25% of which appear only once. The J gene is TRBJ2-5, the V gene TRBV20-1; possibly TRBD1 for D (5 bases). This sequence originates from a man aged 50 to 59 who received an inactivated influenza vaccine. This specimen consisted of CD4+ T cells sorted from PBMCs, obtained less than 6 days after vaccination. CDR3 DNA: TGCAGTGCTACTCTAAAAGGACACTTCCAAGAGACCCAGTACTTC. Translation gives CSATLKGHFQETQYF.